This T cell receptor beta chain stems from a study of blood T cell repertoires in COVID-19. The protocol was immunoSEQ multiplex PCR, while the TCRdb copy is restricted to in-frame clones and leaves out a portion. The table records approximately 360,000 clones, 88% of them present only once. Enrolled through a virtual design, the participants were between 18 and 89 years of age and came from 24 US areas. Sequenced sample: PBMCs or T cells enriched from blood (not recorded which). This TCR was recovered from a woman aged 30 to 39 with acute COVID-19.

This CDR3 is CASSSRDSNTYEQYF. Here the CDR3 DNA reads TGTGCCAGCAGCTCCCGGGACTCAAATACCTACGAGCAGTACTTC. The rearrangement links TRBV5-6 to TRBJ2-7, with D maybe TRBD2 (6 bases). V was clipped by 3 bases and J by 2 bases, with 15 bases between them. The length of the CDR3 is 15 residues. CDR1 is SGHDT, CDR2 YYEEEE, per germline.